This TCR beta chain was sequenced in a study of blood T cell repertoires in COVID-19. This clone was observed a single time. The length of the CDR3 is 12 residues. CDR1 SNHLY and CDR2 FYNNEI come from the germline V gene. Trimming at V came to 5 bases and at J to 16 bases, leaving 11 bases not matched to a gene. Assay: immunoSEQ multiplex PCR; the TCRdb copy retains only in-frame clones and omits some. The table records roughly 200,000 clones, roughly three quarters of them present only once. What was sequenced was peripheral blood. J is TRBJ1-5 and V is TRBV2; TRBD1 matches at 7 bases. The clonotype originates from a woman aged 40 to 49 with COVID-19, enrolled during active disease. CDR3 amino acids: CASSSGQPVDHF. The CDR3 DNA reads TGTGCCAGCAGTTCGGGACAGCCAGTGGATCATTTT. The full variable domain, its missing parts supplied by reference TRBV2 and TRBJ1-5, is EPEVTQTPSHQVTQMGQEVILRCVPISNHLYFYWYRQILGQKVEFLVSFYNNEISEKSEIFDDQFSVERPDGSNFTLKIRSTKLEDSAMYFCASSSGQPVDHFGDGTRLSIL.